Given below is one TCR beta chain in context. Its antigen is not known. The sample belongs to a study of cytomegalovirus exposure and HLA in healthy donors. The study's findings and limits: Highly shared sequence variants in one cluster were likely a sequencing artifact.

This CDR3 contains 15 residues. Trimming removed 3 bases at V and 6 bases at J, with 18 bases between. Germline V gives CDR1 ENHRY, CDR2 SYGVKD. Primers included in the PCR were 60 Vbeta and 13 Jbeta primers. The protocol was immunoSEQ multiplex PCR, while the TCRdb copy is restricted to in-frame clones and leaves out a portion. This table holds 150,000 or so clones, around four fifths found once. This TCR came from a man aged 18 to 30 in good health and CMV-seropositive. This sequence joins TRBV10-3 and TRBJ2-7; tentatively, D is TRBD1 (6 bases). The sequencing sample was made of PBMCs. CDR3: CAISDRTVRVGEQYF. For the CDR3, the DNA is TGTGCCATCAGTGATCGGACAGTAAGAGTGGGCGAGCAGTACTTC.